A single T cell receptor beta chain is shown here with its context. Antigen: not known. Following extraction, RNA underwent reverse transcription to cDNA, which served as the sequencing template. The method was immunoSEQ multiplex PCR; TCRdb's version includes in-frame clones alone and lacks a portion of them. The data show 65,000 to 95,000 clones, roughly 51% seen once. The data originate from a study of CD8+ T cells in alopecia areata. Broader study findings: Patients shared TCRs less clearly than mice did, possibly for HLA-related reasons. Affected scalp, especially in alopecia totalis/universalis, had a higher clonality than normal scalp did.

Sequenced input: NKG2D-high CD8+ T cells sorted from blood. The clonotype was recovered from a human donor with alopecia areata.

The CDR3 nucleotides are TGTGCCAGCAGTGAAGCGAACACTGAAGCTTTCTTT. It is translated as CASSEANTEAFF. The chain uses TRBV2 and TRBJ1-1; D is undetermined. The V gene lost 0 bases and the J gene lost 1 base, with 0 bases spanning the gap. The CDR3 sequence is 12 residues long. Per the germline V gene, CDR1 is SNHLY and CDR2 is FYNNEI. The full variable domain, rest sourced from reference TRBV2 and TRBJ1-1, is EPEVTQTPSHQVTQMGQEVILRCVPISNHLYFYWYRQILGQKVEFLVSFYNNEISEKSEIFDDQFSVERPDGSNFTLKIRSTKLEDSAMYFCASSEANTEAFFGQGTRLTVV.